Each of the 6 T cell receptor beta chains below was sequenced from the same sample in a study of STAT5B mutations in CD4+ large granular lymphocyte leukemia. Sequencing was performed with immunoSEQ multiplex PCR; in TCRdb, only in-frame clones are kept and a portion is missing. Among over 35,000 clones listed, 75% to 85% were seen once. What was sequenced was CD4+ T cells from blood buffy coats. All receptors derive from a human donor in good health.

DNA of the CDR3: TGTGCCAGCAGCTTGAGGCAGGGCTACAATGAGCAGTTCTTC. Residues: CASSLRQGYNEQFF. The rearrangement joins TRBV7-9 to TRBJ2-1, with TRBD1 as a possible D gene (5 bases). The V gene's germline CDR1 is SEHNR and CDR2 FQNEAQ (reference sequence). CDR3 length: 14 residues. Trimming pared 3 bases from V and 3 bases from J, leaving 9 bases between.

This sequence joins TRBV19 and TRBJ1-2; 8 bases match TRBD1. In germline, CDR1 is LNHDA, CDR2 SQIVND (reference sequence). The CDR3 consists of 14 residues. Trimming cost V 3 bases and J 6 bases; bases outside gene matches: 6. CDR3 sequence reads: CASSMQGARNGYTF. CDR3 DNA: TGTGCCAGTAGTATGCAGGGGGCGCGGAATGGCTACACCTTC.

This chain links TRBV7-2 with TRBJ2-3; D unclear. Germline assignment: CDR1 SGHTA and CDR2 FQGNSA. The CDR3 covers 13 residues. The V gene lost 5 bases and the J gene lost 3 bases, with 9 bases spanning the gap. The CDR3 region is CASSRKITDTQYF. In nucleotides, the CDR3 is TGTGCCAGCAGCCGAAAAATAACAGATACGCAGTATTTT.

The rearrangement uses TRBV2 and TRBJ1-4, with D maybe TRBD1 (6 bases). Trimming stripped 6 bases from V and 8 bases from J, with 16 bases between. CDR3 length: 14 amino acids. The germline CDR1 and CDR2 sequences are SNHLY and FYNNEI. In DNA, the CDR3 is TGTGCCAGCAGCTGGGAGGGGGTGAGGGAAAAACTGTTTTTT. Its translation: CASSWEGVREKLFF.

The chain is built from TRBV27 and TRBJ2-2, with unresolved D. The V gene lost 8 bases and the J gene lost 5 bases, with 12 bases spanning the gap. There are 13 residues in the CDR3. Germline assignment: CDR1 MNHEY and CDR2 SMNVEV (reference sequence). CDR3 coding DNA: TGTGCCAGCTCGGCAGAAATAACCGGGGAGCTGTTTTTT. It codes for CASSAEITGELFF.

The chain employs TRBV29-1 and TRBJ2-7, with a possible D match to TRBD2 (5 bases). Germline CDR1 SQVTM, CDR2 ANQGSEA. With 2 bases removed from V and 9 bases from J, the gap between germline ends came to 23 bases. CDR3 length: 15 amino acids. DNA of the CDR3: TGCAGCGTTGAACCCGAGGCAGGTCAACAAGGAGGGCAGTACTTC. Amino acid sequence: CSVEPEAGQQGGQYF.